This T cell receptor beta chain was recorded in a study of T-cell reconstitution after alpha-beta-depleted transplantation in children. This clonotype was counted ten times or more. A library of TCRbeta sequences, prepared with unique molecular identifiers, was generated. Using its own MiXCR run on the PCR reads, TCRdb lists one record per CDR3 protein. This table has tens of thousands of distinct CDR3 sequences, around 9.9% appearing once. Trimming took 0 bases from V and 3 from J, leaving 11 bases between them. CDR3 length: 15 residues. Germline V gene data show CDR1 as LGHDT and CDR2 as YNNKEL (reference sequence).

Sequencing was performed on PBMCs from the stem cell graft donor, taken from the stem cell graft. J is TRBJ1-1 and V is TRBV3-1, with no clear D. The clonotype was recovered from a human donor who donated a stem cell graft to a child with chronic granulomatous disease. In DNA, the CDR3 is TGTGCCAGCAGCCAAGATCCGGGGAGGGACACTGAAGCTTTCTTT. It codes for CASSQDPGRDTEAFF.